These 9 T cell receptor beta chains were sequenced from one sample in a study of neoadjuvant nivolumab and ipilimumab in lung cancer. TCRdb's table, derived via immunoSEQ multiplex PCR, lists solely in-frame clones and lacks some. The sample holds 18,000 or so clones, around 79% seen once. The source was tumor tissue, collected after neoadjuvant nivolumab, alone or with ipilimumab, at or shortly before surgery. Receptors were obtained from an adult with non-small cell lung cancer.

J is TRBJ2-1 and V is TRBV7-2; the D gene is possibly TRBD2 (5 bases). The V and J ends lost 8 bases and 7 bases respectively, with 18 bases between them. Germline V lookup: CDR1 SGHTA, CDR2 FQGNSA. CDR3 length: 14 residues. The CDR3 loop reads CASGSDGVGNEQFF. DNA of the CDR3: TGTGCCAGCGGCTCGGACGGGGTCGGGAATGAGCAGTTCTTC. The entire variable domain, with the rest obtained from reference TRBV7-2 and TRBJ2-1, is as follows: GAGVSQSPSNKVTEKGKDVELRCDPISGHTALYWYRQSLGQGLEFLIYFQGNSAPDKSGLPSDRFSAERTGGSVSTLTIQRTQQEDSAVYLCASGSDGVGNEQFFGPGTRLTVL.

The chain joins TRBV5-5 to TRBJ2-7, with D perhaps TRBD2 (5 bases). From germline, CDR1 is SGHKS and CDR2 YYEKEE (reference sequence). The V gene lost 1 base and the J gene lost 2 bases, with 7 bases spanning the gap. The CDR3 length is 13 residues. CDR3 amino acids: CASSLLATYEQYF. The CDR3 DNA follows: TGTGCCAGCAGCTTGCTAGCCACCTACGAGCAGTACTTC.

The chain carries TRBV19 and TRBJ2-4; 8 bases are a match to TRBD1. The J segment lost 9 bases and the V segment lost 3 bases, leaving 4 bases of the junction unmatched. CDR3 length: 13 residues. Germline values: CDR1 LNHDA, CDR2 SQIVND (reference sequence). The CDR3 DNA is TGTGCCAGTAGTATGCCAACAGGGGGCATTCAGTACTTC. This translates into CASSMPTGGIQYF. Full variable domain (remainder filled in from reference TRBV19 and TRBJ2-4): DGGITQSPKYLFRKEGQNVTLSCEQNLNHDAMYWYRQDPGQGLRLIYYSQIVNDFQKGDIAEGYSVSREKKESFPLTVTSAQKNPTAFYLCASSMPTGGIQYFGAGTRLSVL.

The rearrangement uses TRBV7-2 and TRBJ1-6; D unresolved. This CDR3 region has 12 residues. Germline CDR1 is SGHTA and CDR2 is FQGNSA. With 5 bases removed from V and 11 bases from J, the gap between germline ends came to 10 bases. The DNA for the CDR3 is TGTGCCAGCAGCGCAAATAGAACACCCCTCCACTTT. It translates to CASSANRTPLHF.

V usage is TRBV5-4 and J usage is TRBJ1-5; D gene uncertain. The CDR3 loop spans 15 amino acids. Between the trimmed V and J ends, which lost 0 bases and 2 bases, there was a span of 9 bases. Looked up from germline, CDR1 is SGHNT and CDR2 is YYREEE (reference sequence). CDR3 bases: TGTGCCAGCAGCTTGGGCACAGACCGCAATCAGCCCCAGCATTTT. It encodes CASSLGTDRNQPQHF.

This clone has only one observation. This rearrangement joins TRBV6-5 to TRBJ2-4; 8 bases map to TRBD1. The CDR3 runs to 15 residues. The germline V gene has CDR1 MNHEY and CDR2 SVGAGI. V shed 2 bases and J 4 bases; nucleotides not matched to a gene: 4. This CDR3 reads CASSYAGGGKNIQYF. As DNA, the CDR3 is TGTGCCAGCAGTTACGCAGGGGGCGGGAAAAACATTCAGTACTTC.

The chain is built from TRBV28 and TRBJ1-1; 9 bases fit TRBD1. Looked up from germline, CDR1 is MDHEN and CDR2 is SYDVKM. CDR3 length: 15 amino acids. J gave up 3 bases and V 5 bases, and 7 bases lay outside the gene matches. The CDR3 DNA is TGTGCCAGCAGTGCCACAGGGGGCTGGTACACTGAAGCTTTCTTT. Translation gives CASSATGGWYTEAFF.

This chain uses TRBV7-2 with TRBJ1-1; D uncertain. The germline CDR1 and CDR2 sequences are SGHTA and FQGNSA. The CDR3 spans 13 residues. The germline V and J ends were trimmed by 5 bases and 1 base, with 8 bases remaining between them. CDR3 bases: TGTGCCAGCAGCGACTCAGCGAACACTGAAGCTTTCTTT. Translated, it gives CASSDSANTEAFF.

This chain's CDR3 is CASSLAGTGSASPLHF. CDR3 nucleotide sequence: TGTGCCAGCAGCTTAGCTGGGACAGGGTCGGCTTCACCCCTCCACTTT. This chain joins TRBV7-9 and TRBJ1-6; 9 bases match TRBD1. This CDR3 has 16 amino acids. Unmatched junction bases numbered 6, after V lost 0 bases and J lost 9 bases. Germline V gene sequence: CDR1 SEHNR, CDR2 FQNEAQ (reference sequence).